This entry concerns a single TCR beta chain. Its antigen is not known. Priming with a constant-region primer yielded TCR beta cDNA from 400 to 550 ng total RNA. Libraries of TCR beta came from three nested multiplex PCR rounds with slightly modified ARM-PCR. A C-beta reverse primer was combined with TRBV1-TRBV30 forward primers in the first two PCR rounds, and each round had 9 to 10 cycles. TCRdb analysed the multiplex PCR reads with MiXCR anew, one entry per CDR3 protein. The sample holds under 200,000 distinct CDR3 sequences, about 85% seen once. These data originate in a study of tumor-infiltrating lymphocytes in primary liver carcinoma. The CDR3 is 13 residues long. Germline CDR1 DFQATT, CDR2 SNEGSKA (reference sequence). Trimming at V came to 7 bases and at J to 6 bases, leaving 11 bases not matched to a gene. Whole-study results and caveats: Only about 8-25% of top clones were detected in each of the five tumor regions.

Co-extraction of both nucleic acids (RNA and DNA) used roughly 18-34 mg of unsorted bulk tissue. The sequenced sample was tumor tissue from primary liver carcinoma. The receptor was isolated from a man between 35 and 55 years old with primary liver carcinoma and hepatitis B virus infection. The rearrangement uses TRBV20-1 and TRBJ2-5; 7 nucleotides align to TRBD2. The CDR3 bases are TGCAGTGTTCCAGGCGCGGGAGTGAAGACCCAGTACTTC. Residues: CSVPGAGVKTQYF.